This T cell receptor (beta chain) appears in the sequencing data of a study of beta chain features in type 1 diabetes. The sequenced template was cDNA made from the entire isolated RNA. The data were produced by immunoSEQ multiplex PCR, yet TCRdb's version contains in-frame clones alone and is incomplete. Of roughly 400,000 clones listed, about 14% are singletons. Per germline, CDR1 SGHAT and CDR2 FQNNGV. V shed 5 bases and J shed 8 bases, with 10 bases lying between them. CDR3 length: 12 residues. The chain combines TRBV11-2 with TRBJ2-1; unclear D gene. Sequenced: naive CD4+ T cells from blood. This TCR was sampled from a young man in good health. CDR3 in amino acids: CASSPSFDEQFF. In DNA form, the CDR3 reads TGTGCCAGCAGCCCCTCTTTCGATGAGCAGTTCTTC.